This T cell receptor (beta chain) was captured by sequencing in a study of blood T cell repertoires in COVID-19 (dated by TCRdb to 2020 to 2021). Context from the whole study: Samples covering the acute and convalescent phases of COVID-19 were provided by collaborators in the United States, Italy and Spain. A de-identified subject ID, COVID-19 status, age in years and sex were almost always included in the sample metadata. HLA class I and class II types, where available, came from metadata supplied by the sample provider rather than from assay-based typing. Samples were obtained from the ongoing ImmuneRACE study (first 160 participants) and from 1,000 to 1,500 subjects provided by 6 global collaborators. The repertoires were released in a freely available public database intended as a resource for research on the immune response to SARS-CoV-2. The prospective study material was composed of cDNA or gDNA derived from T cells, B-cell-depleted T cells, or PBMCs. The dataset comprised deeply sampled blood TCRbeta repertoires from subjects exposed to, actively infected with, or recovered from COVID-19.

Study-level results and caveats: The quantity of clinical and demographic metadata differed by source and by participant and was supplied without curation.

The immunoSEQ Assay, a bias-controlled multiplex PCR, was used to amplify TCRbeta CDR3 regions from genomic DNA. From the authors' description of their analysis: Nucleated cell counts per sample were estimated from amplification of reference gene primers within the assay. To quantify the absolute abundance of each unique TCRbeta CDR3 rearrangement, sequence reads were collapsed and filtered. For each sample, productive Simpson clonality was calculated as the square root of Simpson's diversity index over productive rearrangements. TCRdb limited this immuneACCESS table to in-frame rearrangements with V and J called. A share of clones is missing; checked studies link under half to unresolved V genes, and the rest is unexplained. V, J and clone size are those of that table, while D and trimming were read from the DNA. This sample holds approximately 100,000 clones; over 80% were observed only once. Roughly 17% of the sample rests with the top ten.

The CDR3 numbers 15 residues from cysteine through phenylalanine. Here the CDR3 DNA is all that survives: 45 bases in frame from base 1. Looking up the germline V gene yields CDR1 SNHLY and CDR2 FYNNEI. V is clipped by 5 bases and J by 8 bases, and the sequence between their germline boundaries is 19 bases long. The collaborating institutions used their own protocols to collect whole blood in K2EDTA tubes. For TCRbeta analysis, collaborators shipped samples in one of three forms: frozen whole blood, isolated PBMCs, or DNA extracted from either of those sample types. For this clone: Which antigen it targets is not known. Base qualities are not provided; no much larger clone lies one nucleotide away.

The chain couples TRBV2 to TRBJ2-4; 6 matching bases give a weak D call of TRBD2. The receptor's source is a man in his fifties or sixties with acute or convalescent COVID-19. Sequenced input: peripheral blood. The sequenced DNA is TGTGCCAGCAGTCCTTCGGGACTCCCGTTTGACATTCAGTACTTC. Its translation reads: CASSPSGLPFDIQYF.